This TCR beta chain was retrieved from a study of shared clonotypes between healthy human individuals. Data came from immunoSEQ multiplex PCR; TCRdb stores just in-frame clones and leaves some out. The data hold about 2.4 million clones, with roughly 93% observed a single time. Comments on this clone: Its specificity is unknown.

A CD45RA-negative memory subset and a CD45RA+ naive subset were separated from the CD4+ cells. Study outcomes and limitations: Larger estimated richness was generally recorded for naive subsets relative to memory subsets. When naive CD4 clonotypes were compared across a few donors, roughly 4.9% were shared. The authors expected sequencing depth to affect clonotype sharing among donors.

The specimen sequenced was naive CD4+ T cells from PBMCs. Subset meaning: CD45RA+ positively selected. The TCR comes from a man aged 18 to 29 in good health. Some clones in this sample may be carry-over from other donors' samples.

The CDR3 loop is CASSYSLGGNEQYF. The DNA for the CDR3 is TGTGCCAGCAGCTATAGTTTAGGGGGCAACGAGCAGTACTTC. The chain links TRBV5-4 to TRBJ2-7, with TRBD1 matching over 7 bases. The CDR3 sequence is 14 residues long. Germline V gene data show CDR1 as SGHNT and CDR2 as YYREEE (reference sequence). The V gene end was trimmed by 3 bases and the J gene end by 5 bases; junction bases not matched to a gene: 8.